This T cell receptor beta chain originates from a study of cytomegalovirus exposure and HLA in healthy donors. Study conclusions and caveats: The authors reported that TCR beta sequences could predict HLA-A and HLA-B alleles. These predictions were accurate for most subjects in the first cohort. What a later analysis showed was that several of the most significant clusters appeared linked to common viral pathogens.

Researchers ran the PCR with 60 Vbeta and 13 Jbeta primers. Only in-frame clones appear in the TCRdb table, and some are missing; sequencing was by immunoSEQ multiplex PCR. The sample carries more than 150,000 clones, 76% recorded once. Turning to this clone: Its antigen is unidentified.

The material sequenced was PBMCs. The clonotype originates from a young man in good health and CMV-seronegative.

The CDR3 protein is CASSPQRAGGQVAYNEQFF. The CDR3 DNA reads TGTGCCAGCAGCCCACAGCGAGCGGGGGGGCAGGTGGCCTACAATGAGCAGTTCTTC. J is TRBJ2-1 and V is TRBV7-8; 10 bases match TRBD2. The trim removed 5 bases at V and 2 bases at J, leaving 15 bases unmatched. The CDR3 runs 19 residues. Germline V gives CDR1 SGHVS, CDR2 FQNEAQ.